A selection of T cell receptor beta chains follows, all from one sample in a study of control samples from healthy donors and cancer patients. TCRdb keeps only in-frame clones here, not all; method: immunoSEQ multiplex PCR. Of 150,000 or so clones in the sample, about 94% are singletons; the top ten hold more than 8%. Specimen: blood. These receptors all stem from a woman aged 40 to 50 in good health. Both conserved end residues are part of each CDR3. A D gene is named only where the DNA matches it firmly. Expanded clones are given a class, and other clones once, few, many or no size at all.

.	once	TRBV6-2/TRBV6-3	TRBJ1-1	TGTGCCAGCAGCATTAAGGCTGAAGCTTTCTTT	CASSIKAEAFF
.	.	TRBV3-1/TRBV3-2	TRBJ1-1	TGTGCCAGCAGCCAAGGTATATCCACCGGTGCAGCTTTCTTT	CASSQGISTGAAFF
.	.	TRBV9	TRBJ1-2	TGTGCCAGCACTCTATCCTCAGGGGACTATGGCTACACCTTC	CASTLSSGDYGYTF
.	few	TRBV6-5	TRBJ1-1	TGTGCCGCCTCCCGAAGGACAGTCGCGAACACTGAAGCTTTCTTT	CAASRRTVANTEAFF
TRBD1	.	TRBV4-1	TRBJ1-1	TGCGCCAGCAGCCAGTCCAGGGGGGACACTGAAGCTTTCTTT	CASSQSRGDTEAFF
.	.	TRBV28	TRBJ1-1	TGTGCCAGCAGCCCGGCTTCCAGGCCCAACACTGAAGCTTTCTTT	CASSPASRPNTEAFF
.	.	TRBV10-3	TRBJ1-1	TGTGCCATCAGTCCTGACCTGGGCAGAGCTTTCTTT	CAISPDLGRAFF
TRBD1	.	TRBV29-1	TRBJ2-1	TGCAGCGTTGCCGGGACAGGTTCTTTCAATGAGCAGTTCTTC	CSVAGTGSFNEQFF
.	.	TRBV6-1	TRBJ1-2	TGTGCCAGCAGTGAGAGGGACGCTACGCGGGCTGGGGGCTACACCTTC	CASSERDATRAGGYTF
TRBD1	.	TRBV14	TRBJ2-2	TGTGCCAGCAGCGAACAGGGGCCCCCGAACACCGGGGAGCTGTTTTTT	CASSEQGPPNTGELFF
.	.	TRBV27	TRBJ2-6	TGTGCCAGCAGTTACACTTGGCGCTCTGGGGCCAACGTCCTGACTTTC	CASSYTWRSGANVLTF
.	.	TRBV12-3/TRBV12-4	TRBJ1-2	TGTGCCAGCAGAAGCCGGGACAACTATGGCTACACCTTC	CASRSRDNYGYTF
.	.	TRBV12-3/TRBV12-4	TRBJ1-1	TGTGCCAGCAGTCCGCAGGAGAACACTGAAGCTTTCTTT	CASSPQENTEAFF
.	.	TRBV7-9	TRBJ2-4	TGTGCCAGCAGCGCGGACAGTCACAAAAACATTCAGTACTTC	CASSADSHKNIQYF
.	.	TRBV12-3/TRBV12-4	TRBJ1-5	TGTGCCAGCAGTTTAACGGACGATCAGCCCCAGCATTTT	CASSLTDDQPQHF
TRBD2	.	TRBV9	TRBJ2-5	TGTGCCAGCAGCGTTAGATTTGGTAGCGGGAGTGCTGAGACCCAGTACTTC	CASSVRFGSGSAETQYF
TRBD1	once	TRBV24-1	TRBJ2-1	TGTGCCACCAGTGGTACCGGGACAGGGACTAATGAGCAGTTCTTC	CATSGTGTGTNEQFF
.	once	TRBV2	TRBJ1-1	TGTGCCAGCAGTGAGGTCATTTGGACTGAAGCTTTCTTT	CASSEVIWTEAFF
TRBD2	.	TRBV14	TRBJ2-7	TGTGCCAGCAGCCTCTCCCGGGGACTAGCGGGAGGGGCCTCCTACGAGCAGTACTTC	CASSLSRGLAGGASYEQYF
.	.	TRBV18	TRBJ1-1	TGTGCCAGCTCACAGATCGCCCGCGGGAACACTGAAGCTTTCTTT	CASSQIARGNTEAFF
.	few	TRBV9	TRBJ2-6	TGTGCCAGCAGCGTACAGGGACACCTCTCTGGGGCCAACGTCCTGACTTTC	CASSVQGHLSGANVLTF
.	.	TRBV28	TRBJ1-1	TGTACCAGCAGTTCGTCTTCACAGGGCTACACTGAAGCTTTCTTT	CTSSSSSQGYTEAFF
.	.	TRBV5-1	TRBJ1-1	TGCGCCAGCAGCTCGGTTTTGGGGGGAAGCACTGAAGCTTTCTTT	CASSSVLGGSTEAFF
.	.	TRBV5-4	TRBJ1-6	TGTGCCAGCAGCTTGGTCGGAGCCTGGGGGACCCTCCACTTT	CASSLVGAWGTLHF
TRBD1	.	TRBV2	TRBJ1-2	TGTGCCAGCAGTGATCCGGGACAGGGGAACTATGGCTACACCTTC	CASSDPGQGNYGYTF
TRBD2	.	TRBV6-5	TRBJ2-3	TGTGCCAGCAGCTGGGGGGTAGCGGGTGATACGCAGTATTTT	CASSWGVAGDTQYF
.	.	TRBV19	TRBJ2-2	TGTGCCAGTAGCGGGAGAGCGAACACCGGGGAGCTGTTTTTT	CASSGRANTGELFF
.	once	TRBV13	TRBJ2-3	TGTGCCAGCAGCCCCTCGACAGGCGTATCCGAATTTACGCAGTATTTT	CASSPSTGVSEFTQYF
.	.	TRBV7-2	TRBJ1-1	TGTGCCAGCAGCTTAGCCCCAACCACTGAAGCTTTCTTT	CASSLAPTTEAFF
TRBD1	once	TRBV7-8	TRBJ1-6	TGTGCCAGCAGCTCGGGACAGGAAGGCCTCAGTAATTCACCCCTCCACTTT	CASSSGQEGLSNSPLHF
.	few	TRBV6-1	TRBJ1-6	TGTGCCAGCAGTGAGGTCTGGGGTACGCCACCCCTCCACTTT	CASSEVWGTPPLHF
TRBD1	.	TRBV4-3	TRBJ1-4	TGCGCCAGCAGCCGCAGGGGGAGTGAAAAACTGTTTTTT	CASSRRGSEKLFF
.	.	TRBV4-1	TRBJ1-2	TGCGCCAGCAGCCAATCGGTAGGGGGGGCGAACTATGGCTACACCTTC	CASSQSVGGANYGYTF
.	.	TRBV27	TRBJ1-4	TGTGCCAGCAGTTTCTTACCAGCAACTAATGAAAAACTGTTTTTT	CASSFLPATNEKLFF
TRBD2	.	TRBV4-1	TRBJ2-1	TGCGCCAGCAGCGCGGGACTAGCGGGGAATAATGAGCAGTTCTTC	CASSAGLAGNNEQFF
.	.	TRBV27	TRBJ1-1	TGTGCCAGCAGTTCCCCTCGGGTGAACACTGAAGCTTTCTTT	CASSSPRVNTEAFF
TRBD1	.	TRBV5-4	TRBJ2-2	TGTGCCAGCAGCCCACAGGGGTGGGGCACCGGGGAGCTGTTTTTT	CASSPQGWGTGELFF
.	.	TRBV18	TRBJ1-5	TGTGCCAGCTCACCATACAGGGTGTCGGGCAATCAGCCCCAGCATTTT	CASSPYRVSGNQPQHF
.	.	TRBV12-3/TRBV12-4	TRBJ2-3	TGTGCCAGCAGTTTAGTGGTGAATACGCAGTATTTT	CASSLVVNTQYF
.	once	TRBV6-5	TRBJ1-2	TGTGCCAGCAGTTACGGGCAAACTAGGACTAACTATGGCTACACCTTC	CASSYGQTRTNYGYTF
TRBD1	.	TRBV6-6	TRBJ2-7	TGTGCCAGCAGTTCTCGGACAGGCTACGAGCAGTACTTC	CASSSRTGYEQYF
TRBD2	once	TRBV7-6	TRBJ2-5	TGTGCCAGCAGACAAAGCGGGAGGCAAGAGACCCAGTACTTC	CASRQSGRQETQYF
.	.	TRBV10-2	TRBJ1-2	TGCGCCAGCAGCAACTCCGGGACCAGATTTGGAGGCTACACCTTC	CASSNSGTRFGGYTF
.	.	TRBV7-9	TRBJ2-3	TGTGCCAGCAGTTCCTTGAGGACCACAGATACGCAGTATTTT	CASSSLRTTDTQYF
TRBD1	.	TRBV3-1/TRBV3-2	TRBJ2-5	TGTGCCAGCAGCCTTGGGACAGAAGAGACCCAGTACTTC	CASSLGTEETQYF
.	.	TRBV6-1	TRBJ1-4	TGTGCCAGCAGTGATTTGTTGGACCCAACGGAAAAACTGTTTTTT	CASSDLLDPTEKLFF
.	.	TRBV5-6	TRBJ1-5	TGTGCCAGCAGCTTTGGGGGGCTAGGGGATCAGCCCCAGCATTTT	CASSFGGLGDQPQHF
TRBD2	.	TRBV3-1/TRBV3-2	TRBJ2-7	TGTGCCAGCAGGATCGGACTAGCGGGGGAGCAGTACTTC	CASRIGLAGEQYF
TRBD2	.	TRBV30	TRBJ2-3	TGTGCCTGGAGTTGGCTAGCGGGTAGCACAGATACGCAGTATTTT	CAWSWLAGSTDTQYF
.	few	TRBV19	TRBJ1-6	TGTGCCAGTAGCCGCCCGCAGGGCGATTCACCCCTCCACTTT	CASSRPQGDSPLHF
TRBD1	.	TRBV29-1	TRBJ2-7	TGCAGCGTTGCGATTCCACAGGGGGGCGAGCAGTACTTC	CSVAIPQGGEQYF
TRBD2	once	TRBV5-1	TRBJ2-3	TGCGCCAGCAGCAGGGGGCCGCTAGCGGGAGGGCCGAGCACAGATACGCAGTATTTT	CASSRGPLAGGPSTDTQYF
.	.	TRBV3-1/TRBV3-2	TRBJ1-4	TGTGCCAGCAGCCGGGGAGAGATTAATGAAAAACTGTTTTTT	CASSRGEINEKLFF
TRBD1	.	TRBV5-1	TRBJ2-7	TGCGCCAGCAGCCCGGACAGGGGGCGCGTCGGGGAGCAGTACTTC	CASSPDRGRVGEQYF
.	.	TRBV9	TRBJ2-1	TGTGCCAGCAGCGTAGATGGCGGGGTCTACAATGAGCAGTTCTTC	CASSVDGGVYNEQFF
TRBD1	once	TRBV19	TRBJ2-5	TGTGCCAGTAGTAAGGACAGGTACCAAGAGACCCAGTACTTC	CASSKDRYQETQYF
.	.	TRBV3-1/TRBV3-2	TRBJ1-1	TGTGCCAGCAGCCAAGCCAGGTTGAACACTGAAGCTTTCTTT	CASSQARLNTEAFF
TRBD2	.	TRBV28	TRBJ2-7	TGTGCCAGCAGTCAGAATCATGGACTAGCGGGGGCCCGGAAGTCCTACGAGCAGTACTTC	CASSQNHGLAGARKSYEQYF
TRBD1	once	TRBV19	TRBJ1-1	TGTGCCAGTAGCAACAGGGGGCGAGGGACTGAAGCTTTCTTT	CASSNRGRGTEAFF
.	.	TRBV19	TRBJ2-5	TGTGCCAGTAGTACCCGGACCCAAGAGACCCAGTACTTC	CASSTRTQETQYF